The 31 T cell receptor beta chains below come from one sample, sequenced in a study of blood T cell repertoires in COVID-19. This table comes from immunoSEQ multiplex PCR, and its TCRdb copy is limited to in-frame clones, with some not included. The sample includes under 350,000 clones, 80% to 90% seen only once; the top ten take approximately 4.4%. The sample was PBMCs or T cells enriched from blood (not recorded which). The receptors derive from a woman between 35 and 50 years old with acute COVID-19.

The V call is TRBV2, the J call TRBJ1-1; 8 positions match TRBD1. CDR3 length equals 14 residues. The germline V gene encodes CDR1 SNHLY and CDR2 FYNNEI. V was clipped by 6 bases and J by 4 bases; unmatched bases: 7. CDR3 DNA: TGTGCCAGCAGGCTACAGGGGGAGGGCACTGAAGCTTTCTTT. Its protein product is CASRLQGEGTEAFF.

The V and J genes are TRBV7-9 and TRBJ2-3; no reliable D call. This CDR3 is 13 amino acids long. Germline V lookup: CDR1 SEHNR, CDR2 FQNEAQ (reference sequence). V was pared by 5 bases and J by 8 bases, with 14 bases between. The CDR3 spells CASSAGPPGTQYF. For the CDR3, the DNA is TGTGCCAGCAGCGCCGGCCCCCCGGGTACGCAGTATTTT.

J is TRBJ1-2 and V is TRBV3-1 (or the pseudogene TRBV3-2); 7 bases agree with TRBD1. The CDR3 extends over 16 amino acids. Germline V gene data show CDR1 as LGHDT and CDR2 as YNNKEL (reference sequence). J gave up 3 bases and V 0 bases, and 7 bases lay outside the gene matches. The CDR3 protein is CASSQEATGNYYGYTF. In nucleotides, the CDR3 is TGTGCCAGCAGCCAAGAGGCGACAGGGAATTACTATGGCTACACCTTC.

This clone has a single count. This chain links TRBV5-1 with TRBJ2-5; D is possibly TRBD2 (6 bases). Germline V CDR1 and CDR2: SGHRS, YFSETQ. The length of the CDR3 is 13 residues. V was clipped by 6 bases and J by 2 bases, with 11 bases between them. The CDR3, as DNA: TGCGCCAGCACAAAGGCGGGGCAAGAGACCCAGTACTTC. Protein product: CASTKAGQETQYF. The full variable domain, its missing parts supplied by reference TRBV5-1 and TRBJ2-5, is KAGVTQTPRYLIKTRGQQVTLSCSPISGHRSVSWYQQTPGQGLQFLFEYFSETQRNKGNFPGRFSGRQFSNSRSEMNVSTLELGDSALYLCASTKAGQETQYFGPGTRLLVL.

The V and J genes are TRBV6-1 and TRBJ2-7; 7 nucleotides agree with TRBD2. The junction had 12 bases not matched to a gene; V was cut back by 4 bases and J by 0 bases. Per the germline V gene, CDR1 is MNHNS and CDR2 is SASEGT. This CDR3 comprises 17 residues. Written as DNA, the CDR3 is TGTGCCAGCAGTGTAGCCTCTAGCGGTACCTTCTCCTACGAGCAGTACTTC. Residues: CASSVASSGTFSYEQYF.

The chain has TRBV15 and TRBJ2-7, with TRBD1 as a possible D gene (5 bases). This CDR3 spans 13 amino acids. The V gene lost 1 base and the J gene lost 11 bases, with 15 bases spanning the gap. Germline lookup yields CDR1 LNHNV and CDR2 YYDKDF (reference sequence). Here the CDR3 reads CATSRASGSGEYF. CDR3 coding DNA: TGTGCCACCAGCAGAGCTTCAGGGTCGGGCGAGTACTTC.

The DNA of the CDR3 is TGCGCCAGCAGGCAGGAAGAGACCCAGTACTTC. Amino acid sequence: CASRQEETQYF. This chain joins TRBV5-1 and TRBJ2-5; D is undetermined. This CDR3 has 11 residues. V was shortened by 5 bases and J by 3 bases, with 5 bases between the two germline ends. Germline V gives CDR1 SGHRS, CDR2 YFSETQ.

This clone appeared a few times. The J gene is TRBJ2-7, the V gene TRBV10-3, with D possibly being TRBD1 (6 bases). Germline assignment: CDR1 ENHRY and CDR2 SYGVKD. This CDR3 comprises 14 residues. Between the trimmed V and J ends, which lost 0 bases and 4 bases, there was a span of 10 bases. The CDR3 DNA reads TGTGCCATCAGTGAGTCCGGGACATCTTACGAGCAGTACTTC. Translated, it gives CAISESGTSYEQYF.

This chain connects TRBV15 to TRBJ1-1; D call uncertain. V lost 5 bases and J lost 7, with 20 bases in between. The CDR3 extends over 15 amino acids. CDR1 and CDR2 from the germline V gene are LNHNV and YYDKDF (reference sequence). DNA of the CDR3: TGTGCCACCAGCCGGGAGGAGGGAGAGGGCCTTGAAGCTTTCTTT. This codes for CATSREEGEGLEAFF.

This chain joins TRBV27 and TRBJ2-1; tentative D call: TRBD2 (6 bases). Deletions cut 5 bases from V and 10 bases from J, with 15 bases between. The CDR3 sequence is 13 residues long. Germline V gene sequence: CDR1 MNHEY, CDR2 SMNVEV (reference sequence). The chain's CDR3 is CASSPRRGREQFF. The CDR3 DNA sequence: TGTGCCAGCAGTCCACGGAGGGGTCGCGAGCAGTTCTTC.

V and J are TRBV2 and TRBJ1-1; 9 bases fit TRBD1. V was pared by 10 bases and J by 1 base, with 4 bases of the junction left unmatched. Germline CDR1 SNHLY, CDR2 FYNNEI. This CDR3 is built from 13 residues. Written as DNA, the CDR3 is TGTGCCAACAGGGGACAGGGGAACACTGAAGCTTTCTTT. The encoded protein is CANRGQGNTEAFF.

This rearrangement joins TRBV11-2 to TRBJ2-1; 11 bases align to TRBD2. The CDR3 extends over 15 amino acids. Trimming at V came to 1 base and at J to 10 bases, leaving 6 bases not matched to a gene. From germline, CDR1 is SGHAT and CDR2 FQNNGV. The CDR3 protein is CASSLGLAGIREQFF. The CDR3 bases are TGTGCCAGCAGCTTAGGACTAGCGGGAATCCGCGAGCAGTTCTTC.

CDR3 DNA: TGTGCCAGCAGCGTCAGGGAACGAAACACTGAAGCTTTCTTT. Its translation: CASSVRERNTEAFF. The rearrangement joins TRBV9 to TRBJ1-1; a possible D gene is TRBD1 (5 bases). CDR1 and CDR2 (germline): SGDLS, YYNGEE. The CDR3 covers 14 residues. The germline V and J ends were trimmed by 2 bases and 2 bases, with 10 bases remaining between them.

The CDR3 region has the DNA TGTGCCAGTAGTAGGACTGGTTTCTCCTATAATTCACCCCTCCACTTT. Amino acids: CASSRTGFSYNSPLHF. The chain uses TRBV19 and TRBJ1-6; D uncertain. The CDR3 is made up of 16 amino acids. Germline assignment: CDR1 LNHDA and CDR2 SQIVND (reference sequence). V shed 4 bases and J shed 0 bases, with 10 bases lying between them. Looking up the rest from reference TRBV19 and TRBJ1-6 gives the full variable domain: DGGITQSPKYLFRKEGQNVTLSCEQNLNHDAMYWYRQDPGQGLRLIYYSQIVNDFQKGDIAEGYSVSREKKESFPLTVTSAQKNPTAFYLCASSRTGFSYNSPLHFGNGTRLTVT.

This clone was seen once. This chain links TRBV5-1 with TRBJ1-6; TRBD1 aligns across 10 bases. The CDR3 sequence is 17 residues long. Germline values: CDR1 SGHRS, CDR2 YFSETQ. The J segment lost 0 bases and the V segment lost 4 bases, leaving 4 bases of the junction unmatched. CDR3 residues: CASSRTGGGSYNSPLHF. CDR3 sequence (DNA): TGCGCCAGCAGCCGGACAGGGGGTGGCTCCTATAATTCACCCCTCCACTTT.

This chain connects TRBV19 to TRBJ2-7; the match to TRBD1 covers 8 bases. Trimming cost V 4 bases and J 0 bases; bases outside gene matches: 2. CDR1 LNHDA and CDR2 SQIVND come from the germline V gene (reference sequence). The CDR3 runs to 14 residues. The DNA for the CDR3 is TGTGCCAGTAGTACTGGACAGGGCTCCTACGAGCAGTACTTC. Its translation: CASSTGQGSYEQYF.

The chain carries TRBV7-6 and TRBJ1-2; the match to TRBD1 covers 7 bases. Germline V gives CDR1 SGHVS, CDR2 FNYEAQ. This CDR3 contains 14 residues. V was clipped by 2 bases and J by 8 bases; unmatched bases: 8. CDR3 nucleotides: TGTGCCAGCAGCTTAAGGGAAACAGGGGAGGGCTACACCTTC. Its protein product is CASSLRETGEGYTF.

The chain is built from TRBV5-1 and TRBJ1-1, with no clear D. Trimming took off 4 bases at V and 0 bases at J, with 16 bases between the two ends. CDR3 size: 16 residues. The germline gives CDR1 SGHRS, CDR2 YFSETQ. The DNA for the CDR3 is TGCGCCAGCAGCCCAAACCCTGCAGGCATGAACACTGAAGCTTTCTTT. The encoded protein is CASSPNPAGMNTEAFF.

The chain joins TRBV18 to TRBJ1-6; possibly TRBD1 for D (5 bases). Germline CDR1 is KGHSH and CDR2 is LQKENI. With 0 bases removed from V and 5 bases from J, the gap between germline ends came to 8 bases. The length of the CDR3 is 15 residues. The CDR3 nucleotides read TGTGCCAGCTCACCACCAGGGGCAAATAATTCACCCCTCCACTTT. Translation: CASSPPGANNSPLHF.

The chain carries TRBV2 and TRBJ1-6; tentatively, D is TRBD1 (6 bases). The CDR3 is made up of 16 amino acids. Germline CDR1 reads SNHLY; CDR2 reads FYNNEI. The germline V and J ends were trimmed by 7 bases and 2 bases, with 15 bases remaining between them. This CDR3 is CASIWGAGAYNSPLHF. CDR3 coding DNA: TGTGCCAGCATCTGGGGAGCAGGGGCCTATAATTCACCCCTCCACTTT.

The chain is built from TRBV4-3 and TRBJ1-4; 7 nucleotides match TRBD1. The CDR3 extends over 15 amino acids. V shed 3 bases and J 3 bases; nucleotides not matched to a gene: 4. Per germline, CDR1 LGHNA and CDR2 YSLEER. This chain's CDR3 is CASSHLTGPNEKLFF. The CDR3 DNA reads TGCGCCAGCAGCCACCTGACAGGGCCTAATGAAAAACTGTTTTTT.

The CDR3 DNA reads as TGCAGTGCTAGTGATAGTCGGAGGGAAGGGAGCAATCAGCCCCAGCATTTT. The encoded protein is CSASDSRREGSNQPQHF. J is TRBJ1-5 and V is TRBV20-1; D gene ambiguous. The length of the CDR3 is 17 residues. V was trimmed by 3 bases and J by 1 base, leaving 19 bases between them. CDR1 is DFQATT and CDR2 is SNEGSKA in the germline V gene (reference sequence).

The chain employs TRBV14 and TRBJ2-1, with 9 bases lining up with TRBD2. The germline V gene encodes CDR1 SGHDN and CDR2 FVKESK. The CDR3 is made up of 16 amino acids. Germline trimming cut 4 bases from V and 6 bases from J; bases unmatched to any gene: 10. CDR3 nucleotide sequence: TGTGCCAGCAGCCGAGTTAGCGGGGGTCTCTTCAATGAGCAGTTCTTC. This codes for CASSRVSGGLFNEQFF.

This clone was counted between two and nine times. The chain joins TRBV7-2 to TRBJ2-1; D possibly corresponds to TRBD2 (7 bases). The V end lost 2 bases, the J end lost 0 bases, and 11 bases lay between the germline ends. Germline V gene sequence: CDR1 SGHTA, CDR2 FQGNSA. This CDR3 has 16 residues. CDR3 residues: CASSLWGGLSYNEQFF. DNA for the CDR3: TGTGCCAGCAGCTTATGGGGGGGGCTCTCCTACAATGAGCAGTTCTTC.

The genes are TRBV4-1 and TRBJ1-6, with 9 bases identical to TRBD1. Unmatched junction bases numbered 5, after V lost 1 base and J lost 7 bases. Germline CDR1 and CDR2: MGHRA and YSYEKL. CDR3 length: 16 residues. The CDR3 sequence is CASSQGGQGRNSPLHF. The CDR3 region has the DNA TGCGCCAGCAGCCAAGGGGGACAGGGTCGAAATTCACCCCTCCACTTT.

The rearrangement joins TRBV24-1 to TRBJ2-5; D perhaps matches TRBD2 (6 bases). CDR3 length: 16 amino acids. Trimming shortened V by 4 bases and J by 1 base, and 15 bases separated the two germline ends. Germline-derived CDR1 and CDR2 are KGHDR and SFDVKD. CDR3 DNA sequence: TGTGCCACCAGTGACCCACGACTAGGGCCCCAAGAGACCCAGTACTTC. It yields the protein CATSDPRLGPQETQYF.

The chain links TRBV3-1 (or the pseudogene TRBV3-2) to TRBJ1-1; TRBD1 might be the D (5 bases). This CDR3 contains 14 residues. Germline CDR1 and CDR2: LGHDT and YNNKEL (reference sequence). Trimming left V 1 base short and J 1 base short, with 7 bases between. Here the CDR3 DNA reads TGTGCCAGCAGCCAAGTTAGGGGGAACACTGAAGCTTTCTTT. The encoded protein is CASSQVRGNTEAFF.

This chain joins TRBV15 and TRBJ2-5, with a possible D match to TRBD2 (6 bases). Per the germline V gene, CDR1 is LNHNV and CDR2 is YYDKDF (reference sequence). The germline V and J ends were trimmed by 1 base and 2 bases, with 17 bases remaining between them. The CDR3 is 17 amino acids. CDR3 loop: CATSRGVRGAQQETQYF. CDR3 DNA sequence: TGTGCCACCAGCAGAGGTGTGCGGGGCGCCCAGCAAGAGACCCAGTACTTC.

There are many counts of this clone. The rearrangement uses TRBV5-1 and TRBJ1-5; 8 bases fit TRBD1. Germline CDR1 SGHRS, CDR2 YFSETQ. The CDR3 runs 15 residues. V lost 0 bases, J lost 5 bases, and 4 bases stayed unmatched. The CDR3 region has the DNA TGCGCCAGCAGCTTGGGGACAGGGCCCTATCAGCCCCAGCATTTT. Translated: CASSLGTGPYQPQHF.

J is TRBJ2-5 and V is TRBV27; possible D gene TRBD2, 6 bases. Deletions cut 6 bases from V and 3 bases from J, with 23 bases between. The CDR3 is 17 residues long. Germline V gene data show CDR1 as MNHEY and CDR2 as SMNVEV (reference sequence). The CDR3 bases are TGTGCCAGCAGCTCTAAGACGCATAGCGGAACAAAAGAGACCCAGTACTTC. Protein: CASSSKTHSGTKETQYF.

CDR3 sequence reads: CASSRSSLGRNTIYF. The CDR3 DNA reads TGTGCCAGCAGCCGATCTAGCCTAGGTAGAAACACCATATATTTT. The V call is TRBV3-1 (or the pseudogene TRBV3-2), the J call TRBJ1-3, with D uncertain. The ends were cut back, 4 bases at V and 5 bases at J, with 15 bases in the middle. There are 15 residues in the CDR3. From germline, CDR1 is LGHDT and CDR2 YNNKEL (reference sequence).